This passage covers 30 T cell receptor beta chains from one sample sequenced in a study of T cell responses to AZD1222 COVID-19 vaccine. Sequencing was performed with immunoSEQ multiplex PCR; in TCRdb, only in-frame clones are kept and a portion is missing. Here the sample spans 90,000 to 150,000 clones, around 88% being singletons. Sample: peripheral blood, taken 28 days after the second AZD1222 dose. Receptor source: an adult who received the AZD1222 COVID-19 vaccine.

The table lists this clone with a few counts. The CDR3 loop reads CASIDGTSGGEQYF. CDR3 nucleotide sequence: TGTGCCAGCATCGATGGGACTAGCGGGGGCGAGCAGTACTTC. The chain links TRBV2 to TRBJ2-7; 14 bases map to TRBD2. CDR3 length: 14 residues. Germline V lookup: CDR1 SNHLY, CDR2 FYNNEI. Unmatched junction bases numbered 5, after V lost 7 bases and J lost 6 bases. Full variable domain (rest looked up from reference TRBV2 and TRBJ2-7): EPEVTQTPSHQVTQMGQEVILRCVPISNHLYFYWYRQILGQKVEFLVSFYNNEISEKSEIFDDQFSVERPDGSNFTLKIRSTKLEDSAMYFCASIDGTSGGEQYFGPGTRLTVT.

This rearrangement joins TRBV27 to TRBJ1-2; 7 bases line up with TRBD1. The CDR3 length is 16 residues. In germline, CDR1 is MNHEY, CDR2 SMNVEV (reference sequence). With V trimmed by 4 bases and J by 4 bases, 12 bases remained unmatched. CDR3 sequence reads: CASSSRQGSQIYGYTF. DNA for the CDR3: TGTGCCAGCAGTTCTAGACAGGGCTCCCAGATCTATGGCTACACCTTC.

This chain links TRBV15 with TRBJ2-1, with 7 positions matching TRBD1. Germline V gene data show CDR1 as LNHNV and CDR2 as YYDKDF (reference sequence). Unmatched junction bases numbered 5, after V lost 1 base and J lost 5 bases. CDR3 length equals 15 residues. The DNA for the CDR3 is TGTGCCACCAGCAGAGGGGACAGACAGAACAATGAGCAGTTCTTC. It encodes CATSRGDRQNNEQFF.

The chain links TRBV2 to TRBJ2-7; 11 positions match TRBD2. Germline CDR1 reads SNHLY; CDR2 reads FYNNEI. Unmatched junction bases numbered 7, after V lost 6 bases and J lost 6 bases. The CDR3 loop spans 14 amino acids. CDR3 sequence: CASRIAGGPGEQYF. The CDR3 bases are TGTGCCAGCAGAATAGCGGGAGGGCCCGGCGAGCAGTACTTC.

The V and J genes are TRBV18 and TRBJ2-7, with 8 bases fitting TRBD1. The CDR3 covers 15 residues. Germline V gene lookup returns CDR1 KGHSH and CDR2 LQKENI. V was clipped by 0 bases and J by 3 bases; unmatched bases: 4. The CDR3 spells CASSPPQGAGYEQYF. The CDR3, as DNA: TGTGCCAGCTCACCACCCCAGGGGGCTGGCTACGAGCAGTACTTC.

The CDR3 here is CATSTRGGWRSDGYTF. In DNA form, the CDR3 reads TGTGCCACCAGCACCAGAGGGGGTTGGAGAAGTGATGGCTACACCTTC. The chain is built from TRBV15 and TRBJ1-2, with D tentatively TRBD1 (6 bases). The CDR3 contains 16 residues. Trimming took off 4 bases at V and 6 bases at J, with 21 bases between the two ends. CDR1 is LNHNV and CDR2 is YYDKDF in the germline V gene (reference sequence).

V and J are TRBV6-6 and TRBJ1-1; D might be TRBD1 (6 bases). Germline V gives CDR1 MNHNY, CDR2 SVGAGI (reference sequence). This CDR3 has 13 amino acids. Trimming cost V 7 bases and J 7 bases, with 16 bases left between them. CDR3 protein: CASTMDSLGEAFF. The DNA for the CDR3 is TGTGCCAGCACCATGGACAGTTTAGGTGAAGCTTTCTTT.

The V call is TRBV30, the J call TRBJ1-6; D gene unclear. Germline V gene lookup returns CDR1 GTSNPN and CDR2 SVGIG (reference sequence). V was pared by 5 bases and J by 13 bases, with 12 bases between. CDR3 length: 11 amino acids. CDR3 protein: CAWARGPPLHF. In DNA form, the CDR3 reads TGTGCCTGGGCCCGGGGTCCCCCCCTCCACTTT.

The chain couples TRBV27 to TRBJ1-1; TRBD1 agrees at 8 bases. CDR3 length: 16 residues. CDR1 is MNHEY, CDR2 SMNVEV, per germline (reference sequence). V lost 6 bases, J lost 6 bases, and 15 bases stayed unmatched. This CDR3 is CASSAGQGKFVPEAFF. Written as DNA, the CDR3 is TGTGCCAGCAGCGCCGGACAGGGAAAGTTTGTCCCTGAAGCTTTCTTT.

V is TRBV4-2 and J is TRBJ2-7; 15 positions match TRBD2. Trimming at V came to 4 bases and at J to 4 bases, leaving 2 bases not matched to a gene. This CDR3 has 15 amino acids. Germline V gene lookup returns CDR1 LGHNA and CDR2 YNFKEQ. CDR3 region: CASSPGLAGGYEQYF. CDR3 DNA sequence: TGTGCCAGCAGCCCGGGACTAGCGGGGGGTTACGAGCAGTACTTC.

The chain uses TRBV30 and TRBJ1-1, with D unclear. CDR1 is GTSNPN and CDR2 is SVGIG in the germline V gene (reference sequence). The CDR3 runs to 14 residues. Trimming pared 4 bases from V and 3 bases from J, leaving 15 bases between. The CDR3 region has the DNA TGTGCCTGGACTGGATCGTTTTTGGACACTGAAGCTTTCTTT. This encodes CAWTGSFLDTEAFF.

The V and J genes are TRBV5-6 and TRBJ1-1, with D possibly TRBD1 on 6 matching bases. V was pared by 4 bases and J by 8 bases, with 12 bases between. The CDR3 totals 12 residues. Germline V CDR1 and CDR2: SGHDT, YYEEEE. The CDR3 coding sequence is TGTGCCAGCAGCCCCTCCCAGGGGGAAGCTTTCTTT. Its protein product is CASSPSQGEAFF.

This clone came up once. The genes are TRBV7-2 and TRBJ2-5, with 12 positions matching TRBD2. Germline V CDR1 and CDR2: SGHTA, FQGNSA. This CDR3 has 15 amino acids. V lost 0 bases to trimming and J lost 5 bases; unmatched junction nucleotides: 1. The CDR3 reads CASSLAGTSGETQYF. DNA of the CDR3: TGTGCCAGCAGCTTAGCCGGGACTAGCGGGGAGACCCAGTACTTC.

The genes are TRBV2 and TRBJ1-2, with 12 bases aligning to TRBD1. The junction had 4 bases not matched to a gene; V was cut back by 2 bases and J by 6 bases. The CDR3 contains 15 residues. Germline CDR1 SNHLY, CDR2 FYNNEI. The CDR3 sequence is CASSEFGTGGNGYTF. The CDR3, as DNA: TGTGCCAGCAGTGAATTCGGGACAGGGGGCAATGGCTACACCTTC.

The chain couples TRBV9 to TRBJ2-7, with TRBD1 matching 10 bases. V trimming: 0 bases; J trimming: 2 bases; junction bases outside the gene matches: 5. CDR1 SGDLS and CDR2 YYNGEE come from the germline V gene. CDR3 length: 16 amino acids. CDR3 amino acids: CASSVGPGQGTYEQYF. In DNA, the CDR3 is TGTGCCAGCAGCGTAGGTCCGGGACAGGGGACCTACGAGCAGTACTTC.

The chain has TRBV30 and TRBJ1-4; D is possibly TRBD1 (5 bases). V was shortened by 2 bases and J by 7 bases, with 14 bases between the two germline ends. Germline V gene lookup returns CDR1 GTSNPN and CDR2 SVGIG (reference sequence). The CDR3 runs to 14 residues. CDR3 DNA: TGTGCCTGGAGTCGCGTCAGGAGGGGTGAAAAACTGTTTTTT. Residues: CAWSRVRRGEKLFF.

The chain links TRBV29-1 to TRBJ2-7; perhaps TRBD1 as D (7 bases). CDR1 and CDR2 from the germline V gene are SQVTM and ANQGSEA. The CDR3 length is 11 residues. V was trimmed by 3 bases and J by 5 bases, leaving 8 bases between them. CDR3 DNA: TGCAGCGTTGACAGGGGGGACGAGCAGTACTTC. Its translation is CSVDRGDEQYF.

This clone has a single count. The rearrangement uses TRBV7-2 and TRBJ1-1; D uncertain. This CDR3 has 15 amino acids. Germline V lookup: CDR1 SGHTA, CDR2 FQGNSA. Trimming stripped 1 base from V and 0 bases from J, with 9 bases between. As DNA, the CDR3 is TGTGCCAGCAGCTTAGGCCCTCGGGTGAACACTGAAGCTTTCTTT. It codes for CASSLGPRVNTEAFF.

V is TRBV5-1 and J is TRBJ1-3; 10 bases are a match to TRBD1. After removal of 7 bases from V and 8 bases from J, the junction contained 6 bases not matched to a gene. There are 13 residues in the CDR3. Germline CDR1 is SGHRS and CDR2 is YFSETQ. Here the CDR3 DNA reads TGCGCCAGCTCACTTGGGACAGGGGACACCATATATTTT. This gives the protein CASSLGTGDTIYF.

This rearrangement joins TRBV27 to TRBJ2-3; D is uncertain. The V gene lost 1 base and the J gene lost 1 base, with 3 bases spanning the gap. This CDR3 spans 13 amino acids. Germline V gives CDR1 MNHEY, CDR2 SMNVEV (reference sequence). DNA for the CDR3: TGTGCCAGCAGTTTATGGCGCACAGATACGCAGTATTTT. It encodes CASSLWRTDTQYF.

V usage is TRBV24-1 and J usage is TRBJ2-3; D remains ambiguous. The germline V and J ends were trimmed by 5 bases and 0 bases, with 11 bases remaining between them. In germline, CDR1 is KGHDR, CDR2 SFDVKD. The CDR3 runs 15 residues. CDR3 amino acids: CATSGSITSTDTQYF. The CDR3 nucleotides read TGTGCCACCAGTGGCAGCATCACTAGCACAGATACGCAGTATTTT.

This clone was counted only a few times. The J gene is TRBJ1-4, the V gene TRBV11-3; D possibly corresponds to TRBD1 (6 bases). This CDR3 contains 17 residues. V lost 5 bases, J lost 3 bases, and 19 bases lay in between. Germline V gene sequence: CDR1 SGHNT, CDR2 YENEEA. The CDR3 DNA follows: TGTGCCAGCAGCCCCCGGACAGCGGGGGCGGCTAATGAAAAACTGTTTTTT. This gives the protein CASSPRTAGAANEKLFF.

The chain uses TRBV25-1 and TRBJ1-1, with a weak D call TRBD1 (6 bases). The CDR3 consists of 15 residues. The germline V and J ends were trimmed by 2 bases and 0 bases, with 10 bases remaining between them. The germline V gene has CDR1 MGHDK and CDR2 SYGVNS. This CDR3 is CASSEQGIVNTEAFF. CDR3 DNA: TGTGCCAGCAGTGAACAGGGGATTGTGAACACTGAAGCTTTCTTT. Full variable domain (rest looked up from reference TRBV25-1 and TRBJ1-1): EADIYQTPRYLVIGTGKKITLECSQTMGHDKMYWYQQDPGMELHLIHYSYGVNSTEKGDLSSESTVSRIRTEHFPLTLESARPSHTSQYLCASSEQGIVNTEAFFGQGTRLTVV.

V and J are TRBV7-2 and TRBJ2-7, with a possible D match to TRBD2 (6 bases). Trimming removed 4 bases at V and 2 bases at J, with 9 bases between. Germline V gene lookup returns CDR1 SGHTA and CDR2 FQGNSA. The CDR3 totals 13 residues. CDR3 in DNA: TGTGCCAGCAGCTGGGGGACTGCCTACGAGCAGTACTTC. This sequence encodes CASSWGTAYEQYF.

V and J are TRBV3-1 (or the pseudogene TRBV3-2) and TRBJ2-1; 10 bases are shared with TRBD2. This CDR3 comprises 18 residues. Germline assignment: CDR1 LGHDT and CDR2 YNNKEL (reference sequence). V gave up 0 bases and J gave up 0 bases; unmatched junction bases: 5. Here the CDR3 DNA reads TGTGCCAGCAGCCAAGATTGGGCTAGCGGGAGCTCCTACAATGAGCAGTTCTTC. Translation: CASSQDWASGSSYNEQFF.

V gene TRBV28 combines with J gene TRBJ1-5; D is unclear. The V gene's germline CDR1 is MDHEN and CDR2 SYDVKM. Trimming left V 2 bases short and J 8 bases short, with 7 bases between. The CDR3 sequence is 12 residues long. The CDR3 sequence is CASSLDIEPQHF. The CDR3 nucleotides read TGTGCCAGCAGTTTAGATATTGAGCCCCAGCATTTT.

V usage is TRBV6-1 and J usage is TRBJ2-7; 10 bases agree with TRBD1. CDR1 is MNHNS, CDR2 SASEGT, per germline. V lost 2 bases to trimming and J lost 6 bases; unmatched junction nucleotides: 10. This CDR3 contains 16 residues. DNA for the CDR3: TGTGCCAGCAGTGAAAGAATTTTCGGGACAGGGGCCGAGCAGTACTTC. Its translation is CASSERIFGTGAEQYF.

The rearrangement joins TRBV7-9 to TRBJ2-7, with 7 positions matching TRBD2. The V gene's germline CDR1 is SEHNR and CDR2 FQNEAQ (reference sequence). Trimming took 1 base from V and 4 from J; bases not matched to a gene: 7. CDR3 length equals 15 residues. In DNA form, the CDR3 reads TGTGCCAGCAGCTTAGGGAGCGGGGACTTGTACGAGCAGTACTTC. It specifies CASSLGSGDLYEQYF.

This clone was detected once. V usage is TRBV12-5 and J usage is TRBJ1-1; D is perhaps TRBD1 (6 bases). Germline loops: CDR1 LGHNT, CDR2 FRNRAP. The CDR3 is 14 amino acids. V was trimmed by 6 bases and J by 1 base, leaving 12 bases between them. CDR3 coding DNA: TGTGCTAGTGGGGGGGACACTTCGAACACTGAAGCTTTCTTT. Translating gives CASGGDTSNTEAFF.

V gene TRBV5-1 combines with J gene TRBJ2-5, with D possibly TRBD2 on 6 matching bases. Germline lookup yields CDR1 SGHRS and CDR2 YFSETQ. V was trimmed by 4 bases and J by 5 bases, leaving 18 bases between them. The CDR3 loop spans 15 amino acids. CDR3 amino acids: CASSPSNPGVETQYF. The CDR3 nucleotides read TGCGCCAGCAGCCCCTCGAACCCGGGGGTTGAGACCCAGTACTTC.